A single sample gave rise to the 13 T cell receptor beta chains below, sequenced in a study of T-cell memory formation after mild COVID-19. In TCRdb, the 5' RACE reads were re-called with MiXCR into one record per CDR3 protein. The profile shows about 170,000 distinct CDR3 sequences, over 10% of them singletons. Sequencing was performed on PBMCs or a T cell subset sorted from them (not recorded which). These receptors all stem from a man younger than 35 who had mild COVID-19 (a few samples of this study predate the infection). Cell type and time point are not known.

This clonotype was seen ten or more times. This chain links TRBV29-1 with TRBJ2-3, with D perhaps TRBD1 or TRBD2 (6 bases each). The germline V gene encodes CDR1 SQVTM and CDR2 ANQGSEA. The CDR3 runs 13 residues. Trimming pared 4 bases from V and 9 bases from J, leaving 17 bases between. The CDR3, as DNA: TGCAGCGTTGGCTCGGGGGCCGATACCACGCAGTATTTT. Its protein is CSVGSGADTTQYF.

The J gene is TRBJ1-5, the V gene TRBV27; D ambiguous. Trimming left V 4 bases short and J 6 bases short, with 13 bases between. There are 14 residues in the CDR3. Germline CDR1 MNHEY, CDR2 SMNVEV (reference sequence). The CDR3 nucleotides are TGTGCCAGCAGTTCTAGAGGGAACGGTCAGCCCCAGCATTTT. This sequence encodes CASSSRGNGQPQHF.

This clonotype was counted only a few times. CDR3 region: CASGPFNRENEQFF. In nucleotides, the CDR3 is TGCGCCAGCGGGCCATTCAACAGGGAGAATGAGCAGTTCTTC. The V and J genes are TRBV5-1 and TRBJ2-1; D is perhaps TRBD1 (6 bases). The CDR3 sequence is 14 residues long. Deletions cut 7 bases from V and 7 bases from J, with 18 bases between. Germline V CDR1 and CDR2: SGHRS, YFSETQ.

The chain recombines TRBV7-2 with TRBJ2-5; possible D gene TRBD2, 6 bases. Trimming pared 1 base from V and 9 bases from J, leaving 12 bases between. The CDR3 consists of 13 residues. The germline gives CDR1 SGHTA, CDR2 FQGNSA. In DNA form, the CDR3 reads TGTGCCAGCAGCTTAGAGGCAAGGGAGGCCCAGTACTTC. It codes for CASSLEAREAQYF.

This clonotype occurred a few times. The gene calls are TRBV20-1 and TRBJ1-2, with a possible D match to TRBD1 (5 bases). Germline values: CDR1 DFQATT, CDR2 SNEGSKA (reference sequence). The length of the CDR3 is 11 residues. The V gene lost 3 bases and the J gene lost 5 bases, with 7 bases spanning the gap. This CDR3 reads CSASGGYGYTF. The CDR3 coding sequence is TGCAGTGCTAGCGGGGGGTATGGCTACACCTTC.

This clonotype was detected only a few times. The chain links TRBV7-3 to TRBJ2-3, with 9 bases aligning to TRBD1. The J segment lost 4 bases and the V segment lost 5 bases, leaving 7 bases of the junction unmatched. This CDR3 has 15 residues. CDR1 and CDR2 (germline): SGHTA, FQGTGA. CDR3 in DNA: TGTGCCAGCAGCCTACAGGGGGCCGATCCAGATACGCAGTATTTT. It codes for CASSLQGADPDTQYF.

The rearrangement links TRBV6-5 to TRBJ1-1; TRBD1 matches 7 bases. The CDR3 spans 16 residues. The germline CDR1 and CDR2 sequences are MNHEY and SVGAGI. Losses at the gene ends were 4 bases for V and 0 bases for J; bases not matched to a gene: 8. The CDR3 loop is CASSFTTTGLNTEAFF. DNA of the CDR3: TGTGCCAGCAGTTTTACGACGACAGGGTTGAACACTGAAGCTTTCTTT.

CDR3 nucleotides: TGTGCCAGCAGTTTTGGGACAGGGTTAGCGCCCCAGCATTTT. It codes for CASSFGTGLAPQHF. The V gene is TRBV12-3 or TRBV12-4, the J gene TRBJ1-5; 9 bases line up with TRBD1. The CDR3 has 14 residues. V lost 3 bases, J lost 9 bases, and 6 bases stayed unmatched.

This clonotype was seen a few times. The chain joins TRBV7-3 to TRBJ2-1, with D perhaps assigned TRBD1 or TRBD2 (5 bases each). V was shortened by 0 bases and J by 9 bases, with 12 bases between the two germline ends. CDR3 length equals 14 residues. Germline values: CDR1 SGHTA, CDR2 FQGTGA. The DNA of the CDR3 is TGTGCCAGCAGCTTAACTGCAGGGAGTAGTGAGCAGTTCTTC. Its protein product is CASSLTAGSSEQFF.

V is TRBV5-1 and J is TRBJ2-3, with D unresolved. V lost 0 bases to trimming and J lost 14 bases, with 16 bases between them. Germline V gives CDR1 SGHRS, CDR2 YFSETQ. The CDR3 totals 13 residues. CDR3: CASSLAGPDTRYF. DNA of the CDR3: TGCGCCAGCAGCTTGGCCGGCCCCGATACTCGGTATTTT.

The chain uses TRBV2 and TRBJ1-3; D not resolved. Trimming pared 4 bases from V and 1 base from J, leaving 8 bases between. This CDR3 is 14 amino acids long. The germline gives CDR1 SNHLY, CDR2 FYNNEI. Here the CDR3 reads CASSAGSSGNTIYF. In DNA, the CDR3 is TGTGCCAGCAGTGCGGGTTCATCTGGAAACACCATATATTTT.

V usage is TRBV5-1 and J usage is TRBJ2-2; 9 positions match TRBD1. With V trimmed by 4 bases and J by 7 bases, 5 bases remained unmatched. The V gene's germline CDR1 is SGHRS and CDR2 YFSETQ. The CDR3 length is 14 residues. For the CDR3, the DNA is TGCGCCAGCAGCCGGGGGACAGGGCTCGGGGAGCTGTTTTTT. It is translated as CASSRGTGLGELFF.

This clonotype came up a few times. The chain has TRBV30 and TRBJ1-5, with D possibly matching TRBD1 (6 bases). Germline assignment: CDR1 GTSNPN and CDR2 SVGIG (reference sequence). The CDR3 loop spans 17 amino acids. Trimming left V 1 base short and J 4 bases short, with 20 bases between. This chain's CDR3 is CAWSARGLSEPNQPQHF. Here the CDR3 DNA reads TGTGCCTGGAGTGCCAGGGGCCTATCGGAGCCGAATCAGCCCCAGCATTTT.